The source of this T cell receptor (beta chain) is a study of cytomegalovirus exposure and HLA in healthy donors. Across the study: Clustering assigned 70% to 90% of the 350 to 450 genotyped donors to the Caucasian-associated ancestry cluster. Study-wide results and limits: An apparent linkage of common viral pathogens to several of the most significant clusters emerged in a later analysis. Because they were indistinguishable, some V segments, including TRBV6-2 and TRBV6-3, were excluded.

The CDR3 consists of 17 residues. V lost 7 bases, J lost 1 base, and 13 bases stayed unmatched. CDR1 is SGHRS and CDR2 is YFSETQ in the germline V gene. On this clone: Its specificity is unknown.

The primer mix had 60 Vbeta and 13 Jbeta primers. The repertoire was sequenced with immunoSEQ multiplex PCR; TCRdb's copy has only in-frame clones and lacks some. The sample contains 120,000 or so clones, 75% to 85% of which appear only once. Sequenced material: PBMCs. The chain couples TRBV5-1 to TRBJ2-1; 8 positions match TRBD2. The source of this sequence is a male donor in good health and CMV-seronegative. The CDR3 bases are TGCGCCAGCGGGAGGGACCCTGCGGGGGGTTCCTACAATGAGCAGTTCTTC. This translates into CASGRDPAGGSYNEQFF.